The 8 T cell receptor beta chains presented below share a single source sample, sequenced in a study of identical twins. TCRdb re-called the 5' RACE reads through MiXCR, storing one row per CDR3 protein. Of 510,000 or so distinct CDR3 sequences in the sample, 12% to 15% were seen once. These data were also reused for a study on yellow fever vaccine responses in identical twins.

Sequenced: CD4+ T cells sorted from blood. These receptors originate from a woman aged 18-29 years in good health.

This clonotype was picked up a small number of times. V gene TRBV12-3 or TRBV12-4 combines with J gene TRBJ2-5; 8 bases match TRBD1. The CDR3 covers 15 residues. Unmatched junction bases numbered 7, after V lost 6 bases and J lost 1 base. The CDR3 DNA is TGTGCCAGCAGCGAGGGACAGGTGGGCCAAGAGACCCAGTACTTC. Its translation: CASSEGQVGQETQYF.

This clonotype was seen repeatedly, ten times or more. The chain has TRBV3-1 and TRBJ2-3, with a weak D call TRBD2 (6 bases). This CDR3 region has 14 residues. Germline V lookup: CDR1 LGHDT, CDR2 YNNKEL (reference sequence). Trimming pared 3 bases from V and 0 bases from J, leaving 7 bases between. CDR3 DNA sequence: TGTGCCAGCAGCCATGGGACTAGCACAGATACGCAGTATTTT. It encodes CASSHGTSTDTQYF.

This clonotype was detected a few times. The chain is built from TRBV24-1 and TRBJ1-5; possible D gene TRBD1, 6 bases. The ends were cut back, 9 bases at V and 0 bases at J, with 23 bases in the middle. CDR3 size: 18 residues. Germline V gene lookup returns CDR1 KGHDR and CDR2 SFDVKD. CDR3 in DNA: TGTGCCACCGTCTTCCCGACAGGTTACTTTTATAGCAATCAGCCCCAGCATTTT. Amino acid sequence: CATVFPTGYFYSNQPQHF.

This clonotype was observed a handful of times. This CDR3 is CASGTSGFQETQYF. CDR3 DNA sequence: TGTGCCAGCGGGACTAGCGGATTCCAAGAGACCCAGTACTTC. This chain links TRBV2 with TRBJ2-5; 11 bases map to TRBD2. The CDR3 extends over 14 amino acids. V trimming: 8 bases; J trimming: 1 base; junction bases outside the gene matches: 3. Germline V gene sequence: CDR1 SNHLY, CDR2 FYNNEI.

The chain couples TRBV6-1 to TRBJ1-1; 8 bases are a match to TRBD1. This CDR3 region has 17 residues. Germline assignment: CDR1 MNHNS and CDR2 SASEGT. The V gene end was trimmed by 4 bases and the J gene end by 1 base; junction bases not matched to a gene: 11. CDR3 loop: CASSVEWAGGTNTEAFF. The CDR3 region has the DNA TGTGCCAGCAGTGTAGAATGGGCAGGGGGCACGAACACTGAAGCTTTCTTT.

The CDR3 DNA reads as TGCAGTGCTAGACAGGGCTTGGCGGTTCAGTACTTC. Translated: CSARQGLAVQYF. J is TRBJ2-4 and V is TRBV20-1, with a possible D match to TRBD1 (5 bases). The V gene's germline CDR1 is DFQATT and CDR2 SNEGSKA (reference sequence). Trimming pared 2 bases from V and 11 bases from J, leaving 13 bases between. The CDR3 has 12 residues.

V gene TRBV10-3 combines with J gene TRBJ2-7; 8 bases map to TRBD1. Looked up from germline, CDR1 is ENHRY and CDR2 is SYGVKD. The CDR3 covers 15 residues. J was trimmed by 3 bases and V by 2 bases; bases with no gene match: 6. The CDR3 coding sequence is TGTGCCATCAGTGAGACCGGACAGGGTAGCTACGAGCAGTACTTC. This translates into CAISETGQGSYEQYF.

This clonotype was seen more than once but under ten times. The chain has TRBV12-3 or TRBV12-4 and TRBJ2-3; 7 bases match TRBD2. V was clipped by 7 bases and J by 1 base; unmatched bases: 5. The CDR3 totals 14 residues. CDR3 coding DNA: TGTGCCAGCAACCAGCGGGGTGGCACAGATACGCAGTATTTT. Its protein is CASNQRGGTDTQYF.